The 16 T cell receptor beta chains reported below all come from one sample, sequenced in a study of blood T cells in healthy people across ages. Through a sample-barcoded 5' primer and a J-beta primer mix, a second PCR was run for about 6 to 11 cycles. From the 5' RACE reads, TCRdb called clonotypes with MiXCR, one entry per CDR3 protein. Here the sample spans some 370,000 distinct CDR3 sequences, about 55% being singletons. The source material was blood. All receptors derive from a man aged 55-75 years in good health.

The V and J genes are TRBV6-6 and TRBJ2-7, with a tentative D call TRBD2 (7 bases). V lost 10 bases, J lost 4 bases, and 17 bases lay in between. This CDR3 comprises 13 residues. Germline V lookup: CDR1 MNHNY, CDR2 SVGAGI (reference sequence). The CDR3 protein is CATGRGGGYEQYF. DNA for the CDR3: TGTGCCACCGGGAGAGGGGGGGGGTACGAGCAGTACTTC.

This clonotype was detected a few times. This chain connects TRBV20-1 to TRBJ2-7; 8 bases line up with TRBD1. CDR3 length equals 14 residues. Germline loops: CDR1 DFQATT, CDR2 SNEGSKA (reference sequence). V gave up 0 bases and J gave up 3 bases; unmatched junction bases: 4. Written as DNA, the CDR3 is TGCAGTGCTAGAGATCGACAGGGGTTCTACGAGCAGTACTTC. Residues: CSARDRQGFYEQYF.

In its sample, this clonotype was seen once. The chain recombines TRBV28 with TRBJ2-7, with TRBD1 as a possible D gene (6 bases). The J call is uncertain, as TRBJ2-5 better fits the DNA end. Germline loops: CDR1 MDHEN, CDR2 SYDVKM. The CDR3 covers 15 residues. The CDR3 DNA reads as TGTGCCAGCACCGTCTCACAGGGCCCATGGGAGACCCAGTACTTC. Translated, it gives CASTVSQGPWETQYF.

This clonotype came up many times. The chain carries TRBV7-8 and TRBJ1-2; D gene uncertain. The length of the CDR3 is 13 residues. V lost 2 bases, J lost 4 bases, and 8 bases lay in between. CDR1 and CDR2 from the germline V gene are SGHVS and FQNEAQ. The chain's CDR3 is CASSLRLAYGYTF. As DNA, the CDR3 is TGTGCCAGCAGCTTACGCCTGGCCTATGGCTACACCTTC.

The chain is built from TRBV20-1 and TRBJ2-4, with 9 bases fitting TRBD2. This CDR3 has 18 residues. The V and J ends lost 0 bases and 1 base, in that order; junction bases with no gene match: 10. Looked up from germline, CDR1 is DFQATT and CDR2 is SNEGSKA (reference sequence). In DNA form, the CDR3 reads TGCAGTGCTAGAGATGGGGGCGGGAGGGCCGAGGCCAAAAACATTCAGTACTTC. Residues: CSARDGGGRAEAKNIQYF.

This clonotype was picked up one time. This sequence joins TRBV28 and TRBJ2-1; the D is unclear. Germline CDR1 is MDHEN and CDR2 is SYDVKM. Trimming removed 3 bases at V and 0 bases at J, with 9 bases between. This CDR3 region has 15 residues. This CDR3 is CASSFHPGSYNEQFF. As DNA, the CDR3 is TGTGCCAGCAGTTTCCATCCAGGCTCCTACAATGAGCAGTTCTTC.

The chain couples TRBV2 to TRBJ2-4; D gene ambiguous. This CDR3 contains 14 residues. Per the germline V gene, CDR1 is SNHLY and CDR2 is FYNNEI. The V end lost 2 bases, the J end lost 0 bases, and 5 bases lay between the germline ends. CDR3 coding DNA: TGTGCCAGCAGTGAACGGGTAGCCAAAAACATTCAGTACTTC. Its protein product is CASSERVAKNIQYF.

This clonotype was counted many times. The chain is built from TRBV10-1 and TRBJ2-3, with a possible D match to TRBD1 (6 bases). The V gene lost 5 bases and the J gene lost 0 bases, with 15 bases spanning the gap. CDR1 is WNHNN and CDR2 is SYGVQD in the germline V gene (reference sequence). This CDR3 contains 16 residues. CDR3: CASSPLGRGSTDTQYF. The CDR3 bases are TGCGCCAGCAGTCCTCTGGGCAGGGGCAGCACAGATACGCAGTATTTT.

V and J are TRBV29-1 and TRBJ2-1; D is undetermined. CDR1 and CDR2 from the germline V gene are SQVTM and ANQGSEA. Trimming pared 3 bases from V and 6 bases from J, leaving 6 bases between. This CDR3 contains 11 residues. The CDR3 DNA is TGCAGCGTTGACCCGTTCAATGAGCAGTTCTTC. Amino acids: CSVDPFNEQFF.

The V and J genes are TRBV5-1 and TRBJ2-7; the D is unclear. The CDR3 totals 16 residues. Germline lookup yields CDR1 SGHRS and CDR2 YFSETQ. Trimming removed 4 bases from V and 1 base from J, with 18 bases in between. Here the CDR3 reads CASSLGLLSLSYEQYF. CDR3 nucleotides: TGCGCCAGCAGCCTGGGTCTTCTATCCCTTTCCTACGAGCAGTACTTC.

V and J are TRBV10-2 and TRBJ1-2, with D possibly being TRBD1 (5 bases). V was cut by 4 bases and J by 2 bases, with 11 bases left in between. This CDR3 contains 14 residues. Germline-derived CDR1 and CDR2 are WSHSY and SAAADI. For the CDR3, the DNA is TGCGCCAGCAGTGCGGACACTGCCAACTATGGCTACACCTTC. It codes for CASSADTANYGYTF.

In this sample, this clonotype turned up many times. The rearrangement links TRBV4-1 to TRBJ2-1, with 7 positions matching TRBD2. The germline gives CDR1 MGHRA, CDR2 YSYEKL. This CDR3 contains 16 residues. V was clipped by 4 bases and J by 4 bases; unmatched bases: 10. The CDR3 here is CASSPTRDYNYNEQFF. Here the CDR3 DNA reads TGCGCCAGCAGCCCCACCCGGGACTACAATTACAATGAGCAGTTCTTC.

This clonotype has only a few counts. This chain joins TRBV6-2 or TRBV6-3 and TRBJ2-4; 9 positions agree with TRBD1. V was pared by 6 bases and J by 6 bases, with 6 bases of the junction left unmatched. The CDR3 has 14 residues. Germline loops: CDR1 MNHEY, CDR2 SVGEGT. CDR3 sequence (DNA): TGTGCCAGCAGATGGACAGGGGAGGGAAACATTCAGTACTTC. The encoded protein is CASRWTGEGNIQYF.

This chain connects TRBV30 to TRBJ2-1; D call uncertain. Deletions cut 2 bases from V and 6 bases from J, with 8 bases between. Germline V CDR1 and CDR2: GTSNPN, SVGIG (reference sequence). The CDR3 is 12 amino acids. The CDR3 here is CAWSSVLNEQFF. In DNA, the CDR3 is TGTGCCTGGAGTTCCGTGCTCAATGAGCAGTTCTTC.

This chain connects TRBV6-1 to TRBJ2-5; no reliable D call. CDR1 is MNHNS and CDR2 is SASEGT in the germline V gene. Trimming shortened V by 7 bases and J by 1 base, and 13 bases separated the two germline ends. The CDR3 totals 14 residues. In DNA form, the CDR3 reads TGTGCCAGCATCCCAGGACCCTTCCAAGAGACCCAGTACTTC. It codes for CASIPGPFQETQYF.

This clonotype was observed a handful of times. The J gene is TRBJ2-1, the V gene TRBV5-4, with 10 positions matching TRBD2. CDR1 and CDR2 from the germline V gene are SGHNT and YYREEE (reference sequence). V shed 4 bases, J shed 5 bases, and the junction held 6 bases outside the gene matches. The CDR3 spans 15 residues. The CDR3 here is CASSRGLAGDNEQFF. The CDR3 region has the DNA TGTGCCAGCAGCCGGGGCCTAGCGGGGGACAATGAGCAGTTCTTC.